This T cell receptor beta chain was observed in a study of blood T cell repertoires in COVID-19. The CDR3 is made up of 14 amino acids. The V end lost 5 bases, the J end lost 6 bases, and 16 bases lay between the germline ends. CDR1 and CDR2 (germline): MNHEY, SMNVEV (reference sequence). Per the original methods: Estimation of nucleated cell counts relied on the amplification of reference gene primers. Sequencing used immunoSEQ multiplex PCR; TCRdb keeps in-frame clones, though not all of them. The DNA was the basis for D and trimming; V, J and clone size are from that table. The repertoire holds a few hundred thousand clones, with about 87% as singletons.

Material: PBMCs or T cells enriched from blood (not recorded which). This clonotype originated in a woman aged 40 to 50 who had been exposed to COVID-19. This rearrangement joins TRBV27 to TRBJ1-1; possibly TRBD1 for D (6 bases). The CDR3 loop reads CASSRQGNSPEAFF. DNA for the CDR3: TGTGCCAGCAGTCGGCAGGGGAACAGCCCTGAAGCTTTCTTT.